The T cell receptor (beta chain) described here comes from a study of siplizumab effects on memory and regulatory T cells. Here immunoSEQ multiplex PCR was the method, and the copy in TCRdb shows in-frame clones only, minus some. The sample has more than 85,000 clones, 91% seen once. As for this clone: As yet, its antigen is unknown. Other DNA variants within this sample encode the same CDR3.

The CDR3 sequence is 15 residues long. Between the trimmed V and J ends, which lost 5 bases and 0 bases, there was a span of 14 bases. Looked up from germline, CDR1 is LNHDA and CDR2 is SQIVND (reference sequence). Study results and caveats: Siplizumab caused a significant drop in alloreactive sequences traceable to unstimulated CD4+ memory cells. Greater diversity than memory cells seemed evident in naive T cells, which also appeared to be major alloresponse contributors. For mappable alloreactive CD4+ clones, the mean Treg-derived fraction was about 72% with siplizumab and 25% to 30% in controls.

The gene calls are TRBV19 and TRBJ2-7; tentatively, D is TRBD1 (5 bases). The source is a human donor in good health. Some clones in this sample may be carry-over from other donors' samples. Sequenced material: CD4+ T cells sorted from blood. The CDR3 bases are TGTGCCAGTAGTCCACCTCAGGGCCGCTCCTACGAGCAGTACTTC. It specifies CASSPPQGRSYEQYF.